The rows below give T cell receptor beta chains drawn from one sample of a study of naive and memory T cell subsets. MiXCR was run by TCRdb on the UMI-ligation and nested PCR reads, yielding one entry per CDR3 protein. There are around 160,000 distinct CDR3 sequences in the sample; over 20% occur only once, and around 0.097% lies in the top ten. Sequenced material: naive CD4+ T cells from blood. The receptor source for this set is a human donor in good health. CDR3s include the opening cysteine and the closing phenylalanine or tryptophan. Each record gives: clone size, J gene, V gene, D gene, CDR3 protein, CDR3 DNA. A D gene is named only where the DNA matches it firmly. For some rows the clone size is stated as once, few or many, or as a class when expanded; others skip it.

NA	TRBJ2-5	TRBV28	NA	CASSPASYQETQYF	TGTGCCAGCAGTCCCGCTAGTTACCAAGAGACCCAGTACTTC
few	TRBJ2-4	TRBV29-1	TRBD1	CSVSFFPGQGAGMGKNIQYF	TGCAGCGTATCTTTCTTTCCGGGACAGGGGGCGGGTATGGGCAAAAACATTCAGTACTTC
few	TRBJ2-1	TRBV28	NA	CASIPKGRRNEQFF	TGTGCCAGCATACCCAAGGGGAGGAGGAATGAGCAGTTCTTC
NA	TRBJ2-7	TRBV20-1	TRBD1	CSASWETGGQYF	TGCAGTGCTAGTTGGGAAACAGGGGGACAGTACTTC
few	TRBJ2-4	TRBV12-3/TRBV12-4	TRBD1	CASSSHRGPKNIQYF	TGTGCCAGCAGTTCCCACAGGGGACCCAAAAACATTCAGTACTTC
few	TRBJ2-1	TRBV29-1	TRBD2	CSVVHGGRVYNEQFF	TGCAGCGTTGTTCACGGCGGGAGGGTTTACAATGAGCAGTTCTTC
NA	TRBJ2-7	TRBV7-9	NA	CASSATGGSSYEQYF	TGTGCCAGCAGCGCAACGGGTGGATCCTCCTACGAGCAGTACTTC
few	TRBJ2-1	TRBV5-1	TRBD1	CASSLTGTVNEQFF	TGCGCCAGCAGCTTGACGGGGACAGTTAATGAGCAGTTCTTC
NA	TRBJ2-7	TRBV27	TRBD2	CASSLEGGSNYEQYF	TGTGCCAGCAGTTTAGAAGGCGGGAGTAATTACGAGCAGTACTTC
many	TRBJ2-3	TRBV27	NA	CATRDYNLLTDTQYF	TGTGCCACCAGAGACTACAACCTACTCACAGATACGCAGTATTTT
NA	TRBJ2-6	TRBV6-1	TRBD1	CASSHRDRGSGANVLTF	TGTGCCAGCAGTCATAGGGACAGGGGCTCTGGGGCCAACGTCCTGACTTTC
NA	TRBJ2-5	TRBV6-6	NA	CASRSPGQRETQYF	TGTGCCAGCAGGTCCCCGGGCCAGAGGGAGACCCAGTACTTC
few	TRBJ1-2	TRBV28	NA	CASSPGLMHYGYTF	TGTGCCAGCAGTCCAGGCCTGATGCACTATGGCTACACCTTC
NA	TRBJ2-2	TRBV19	NA	CASSTKQTNTGELFF	TGTGCCAGTAGTACCAAACAGACGAACACCGGGGAGCTGTTTTTT
few	TRBJ2-2	TRBV6-5	NA	CASSRKIYTGELFF	TGTGCCAGCAGTCGGAAGATCTACACCGGGGAGCTGTTTTTT
NA	TRBJ2-3	TRBV29-1	NA	CSVEAGGLSDTQYF	TGCAGCGTTGAAGCTGGAGGCTTATCAGATACGCAGTATTTT
NA	TRBJ2-1	TRBV29-1	TRBD2	CSVESLTGGREQFF	TGCAGCGTTGAATCTCTCACAGGCGGGAGAGAGCAGTTCTTC
many	TRBJ2-1	TRBV30	TRBD1	CAWSRDRGRKNEQFF	TGTGCCTGGAGTCGAGACAGGGGGCGGAAGAATGAGCAGTTCTTC
many	TRBJ2-7	TRBV20-1	NA	CSARVRYEQYF	TGCAGTGCTAGAGTTCGATACGAGCAGTACTTC
NA	TRBJ2-5	TRBV4-3	NA	CASSQVHRGPQYF	TGCGCCAGCAGCCAAGTACACCGCGGGCCCCAGTACTTC
NA	TRBJ2-5	TRBV20-1	TRBD1	CSALTGGETQYF	TGCAGTGCCCTGACAGGGGGAGAGACCCAGTACTTC
NA	TRBJ2-7	TRBV29-1	TRBD2	CSVEGLAGVSSYEQYF	TGCAGCGTCGAGGGACTAGCGGGAGTTTCGTCCTACGAGCAGTACTTC
many	TRBJ1-3	TRBV12-3/TRBV12-4	NA	CASPIGGRISGNTIYF	TGTGCCAGCCCGATTGGGGGAAGGATCTCTGGAAACACCATATATTTT
many	TRBJ2-3	TRBV9	TRBD2	CASSVVGTSSSDTQYF	TGTGCCAGCAGCGTAGTGGGGACTAGCAGTTCAGATACGCAGTATTTT
few	TRBJ2-5	TRBV19	NA	CASSIADGQTQYF	TGTGCCAGTAGTATAGCCGACGGGCAGACCCAGTACTTC
many	TRBJ2-3	TRBV5-1	NA	CASSLTPSGTDTQYF	TGCGCCAGCAGCTTGACACCTAGCGGCACAGATACGCAGTATTTT
few	TRBJ1-1	TRBV28	NA	CASKIGGEGTEAFF	TGTGCCAGCAAAATCGGGGGTGAGGGGACTGAAGCTTTCTTT
few	TRBJ1-4	TRBV14	TRBD1	CASSQRTGQATNEKLFF	TGTGCCAGCAGCCAACGGACAGGACAAGCAACTAATGAAAAACTGTTTTTT
few	TRBJ1-4	TRBV11-2	NA	CASSTAPRIGTGYEKLFF	TGTGCCAGCAGCACCGCACCCCGAATTGGAACAGGCTATGAAAAACTGTTTTTT
few	TRBJ2-7	TRBV7-8	NA	CASSPTRTQTKRSYEQYF	TGTGCCAGCAGCCCCACCAGGACCCAGACTAAACGGAGCTACGAGCAGTACTTC
NA	TRBJ2-1	TRBV28	NA	CASSPPRYEQFF	TGTGCCAGCAGTCCACCCCGGTATGAGCAGTTCTTC
few	TRBJ2-7	TRBV5-1	NA	CASRLDNQEQYF	TGCGCCAGCAGACTGGACAATCAGGAGCAGTACTTC
NA	TRBJ1-1	TRBV20-1	TRBD1	CSARETDRGPFTEAFF	TGCAGTGCTAGAGAAACGGACAGGGGGCCTTTCACTGAAGCTTTCTTT
NA	TRBJ2-1	TRBV14	NA	CASSQRLGRDEQFF	TGTGCCAGCAGCCAGCGACTAGGTCGAGATGAGCAGTTCTTC
NA	TRBJ2-1	TRBV5-1	TRBD2	CASSRQASGNNEQFF	TGCGCCAGCAGCCGGCAGGCTAGCGGTAACAATGAGCAGTTCTTC
NA	TRBJ1-6	TRBV18	TRBD1	CASSPTGTVNSPLHF	TGTGCCAGCTCACCGACCGGGACAGTCAATTCACCCCTCCACTTT
few	TRBJ2-7	TRBV28	NA	CASSPQGREQYF	TGTGCCAGCAGTCCCCAAGGTAGGGAGCAGTACTTC
many	TRBJ1-6	TRBV27	TRBD1	CASSFLRGTGNSPLHF	TGTGCCAGCAGTTTCCTCAGGGGGACGGGAAATTCACCCCTCCACTTT
NA	TRBJ1-2	TRBV20-1	TRBD1	CSAYGQGYGYTF	TGCAGTGCGTACGGACAGGGCTATGGCTACACCTTC
many	TRBJ2-3	TRBV24-1	TRBD1	CATSDQTGTGSDTQYF	TGTGCCACCAGTGATCAGACCGGGACAGGGTCAGATACGCAGTATTTT
few	TRBJ1-1	TRBV5-1	NA	CASSLVLGGRTEAFF	TGCGCCAGCAGCTTGGTTTTAGGGGGTCGCACTGAAGCTTTCTTT
NA	TRBJ2-1	TRBV23-1	NA	CASSQPTDYHRGPDNEQFF	TGCGCCAGCAGTCAACCCACGGACTATCACAGAGGGCCTGACAATGAGCAGTTCTTC
many	TRBJ2-7	TRBV4-1	NA	CASSQVTGRKEQYF	TGCGCCAGCAGCCAAGTTACAGGGCGAAAGGAGCAGTACTTC
NA	TRBJ1-5	TRBV2	NA	CASGSPDQPQHF	TGTGCCAGCGGATCGCCTGATCAGCCCCAGCATTTT
NA	TRBJ2-1	TRBV3-1	NA	CASSPVRRGREFYNEQFF	TGTGCCAGCAGCCCCGTCAGAAGAGGTCGAGAATTTTACAATGAGCAGTTCTTC
NA	TRBJ2-1	TRBV24-1	TRBD2	CATRILAGGPSSYNEQFF	TGTGCCACCCGAATCCTAGCGGGAGGCCCTAGCTCCTACAATGAGCAGTTCTTC